The next 3 T cell receptor beta chains were all read from a single sample in a study of CD8+ T cells in alopecia areata. Extraction and reverse transcription of RNA yielded cDNA as the sequencing template. Only in-frame clones appear in the TCRdb table, and some are missing; sequencing was by immunoSEQ multiplex PCR. The table shows 90,000 to 100,000 clones, with around 45% occurring only once. Sequencing was performed on CD4+ T cells sorted from blood. Every receptor here comes from a human donor with alopecia areata.

J is TRBJ2-2 and V is TRBV30, with 8 bases lining up with TRBD2. The ends lost 0 bases at V and 6 bases at J; junction bases unmatched: 9. Germline CDR1 GTSNPN, CDR2 SVGIG (reference sequence). This CDR3 spans 16 amino acids. In DNA, the CDR3 is TGTGCCTGGAGTGTAAGGGAATCGGGAGGGGCCGGGGAGCTGTTTTTT. It is translated as CAWSVRESGGAGELFF.

The CDR3 is CASSLGPTPNEQYF. In nucleotides, the CDR3 is TGTGCCAGCAGCTTAGGGCCTACCCCCAACGAGCAGTACTTC. This chain joins TRBV7-6 and TRBJ2-7; D unresolved. The CDR3 has 14 amino acids. Between the trimmed V and J ends, which lost 1 base and 5 bases, there was a span of 12 bases. Germline CDR1 is SGHVS and CDR2 is FNYEAQ.

In its sample, this clone is medium-sized (0.01 to 0.1%). V usage is TRBV20-1 and J usage is TRBJ1-2; TRBD1 is a possible D gene (6 bases). Trimming pared 6 bases from V and 8 bases from J, leaving 10 bases between. The length of the CDR3 is 10 residues. Germline V gene data show CDR1 as DFQATT and CDR2 as SNEGSKA (reference sequence). This CDR3 is CSAQGNGYTF. CDR3 in DNA: TGCAGTGCCCAGGGGAACGGCTACACCTTC.